Presented here are 29 T cell receptor beta chains from one specimen sequenced in a study of blood T cell repertoires in COVID-19. Libraries were prepared by immunoSEQ multiplex PCR; TCRdb keeps only in-frame clonotypes and omits some of them. Seen here are approximately 670,000 clones, 85% to 90% observed once, and the top ten hold 0.2% to 0.3%. Sequencing was performed on peripheral blood. The receptors stem from a woman aged 18-29 years with acute or convalescent COVID-19.

The chain recombines TRBV19 with TRBJ2-7, with D perhaps matching TRBD2 (6 bases). V shed 7 bases and J shed 6 bases, with 16 bases lying between them. In germline, CDR1 is LNHDA, CDR2 SQIVND (reference sequence). The CDR3 contains 13 residues. The CDR3 loop reads CASTIGGDGEQYF. DNA for the CDR3: TGTGCCAGTACCATAGGAGGGGACGGCGAGCAGTACTTC.

V is TRBV13 and J is TRBJ1-1, with D perhaps TRBD1 (5 bases). Germline CDR1 reads PRHDT; CDR2 reads FYEKMQ (reference sequence). Trimming took 3 bases from V and 4 from J, leaving 12 bases between them. This CDR3 has 14 residues. CDR3 in amino acids: CASSLDGGPTEAFF. The CDR3 DNA sequence: TGTGCCAGCAGCTTGGACGGGGGTCCCACTGAAGCTTTCTTT.

The chain joins TRBV12-5 to TRBJ1-1; D might be TRBD1 (5 bases). This CDR3 has 14 residues. The ends were cut back, 3 bases at V and 3 bases at J, with 11 bases in the middle. Germline V gene sequence: CDR1 LGHNT, CDR2 FRNRAP. The CDR3 sequence is CASGLPGEDTEAFF. The DNA for the CDR3 is TGTGCTAGTGGTTTACCGGGGGAAGACACTGAAGCTTTCTTT.

The V call is TRBV28, the J call TRBJ1-1; D is perhaps TRBD1 (6 bases). V was trimmed by 11 bases and J by 11 bases, leaving 18 bases between them. The germline CDR1 and CDR2 sequences are MDHEN and SYDVKM. CDR3 length: 11 amino acids. The CDR3 region is CAVNPTGRAFF. For the CDR3, the DNA is TGTGCCGTAAATCCGACAGGCAGGGCTTTCTTT.

The chain joins TRBV19 to TRBJ1-1, with D tentatively TRBD1 (6 bases). The CDR3 is made up of 14 amino acids. V dropped 9 bases and J dropped 0 bases, with 14 bases sitting between them. Looked up from germline, CDR1 is LNHDA and CDR2 is SQIVND (reference sequence). The CDR3 DNA reads as TGTGCCAGCAGTTGGGGGGGGCTGAACACTGAAGCTTTCTTT. Protein: CASSWGGLNTEAFF.

This sequence joins TRBV4-1 and TRBJ2-7, with 8 bases matching TRBD1. The germline V gene encodes CDR1 MGHRA and CDR2 YSYEKL. CDR3 length: 15 residues. The J segment lost 7 bases and the V segment lost 4 bases, leaving 12 bases of the junction unmatched. CDR3 in amino acids: CASSPPGQGAGEQYF. The CDR3 nucleotides are TGCGCCAGCAGCCCTCCAGGGCAGGGGGCGGGTGAGCAGTACTTC.

The chain links TRBV5-1 to TRBJ1-1; 8 bases agree with TRBD1. V trimming: 3 bases; J trimming: 4 bases; junction bases outside the gene matches: 11. Per germline, CDR1 SGHRS and CDR2 YFSETQ. The CDR3 totals 16 residues. CDR3 nucleotide sequence: TGCGCCAGCAGCTCCACCCGAACAACAGGGGGCACTGAAGCTTTCTTT. It codes for CASSSTRTTGGTEAFF.

The gene calls are TRBV5-5 and TRBJ2-7; TRBD2 might be the D (6 bases). V was pared by 3 bases and J by 6 bases, with 10 bases between. Germline V gene lookup returns CDR1 SGHKS and CDR2 YYEKEE (reference sequence). This CDR3 spans 12 amino acids. The CDR3 spells CASSWTGGEQYF. In DNA, the CDR3 is TGTGCCAGCAGCTGGACCGGGGGCGAGCAGTACTTC. Variable domain in full (rest from reference TRBV5-5 and TRBJ2-7): DAGVTQSPTHLIKTRGQQVTLRCSPISGHKSVSWYQQVLGQGPQFIFQYYEKEERGRGNFPDRFSARQFPNYSSELNVNALLLGDSALYLCASSWTGGEQYFGPGTRLTVT.

V usage is TRBV4-3 and J usage is TRBJ1-2; D gene unclear. Trimming shortened V by 0 bases and J by 8 bases, and 13 bases separated the two germline ends. The germline V gene encodes CDR1 LGHNA and CDR2 YSLEER. The CDR3 loop spans 14 amino acids. The CDR3 spells CASSQDLSGGGYTF. The CDR3 nucleotides are TGCGCCAGCAGCCAAGATTTATCGGGTGGAGGCTACACCTTC.

This chain joins TRBV29-1 and TRBJ1-1, with D unresolved. The CDR3 consists of 11 residues. The germline V gene has CDR1 SQVTM and CDR2 ANQGSEA. With 7 bases removed from V and 1 base from J, the gap between germline ends came to 7 bases. The CDR3, as DNA: TGCAGCGCCTCCTGGAACACTGAAGCTTTCTTT. Protein product: CSASWNTEAFF.

J is TRBJ1-6 and V is TRBV3-1 (or the pseudogene TRBV3-2); D gene unclear. Germline V gene data show CDR1 as LGHDT and CDR2 as YNNKEL (reference sequence). This CDR3 is built from 15 residues. V lost 7 bases to trimming and J lost 7 bases, with 17 bases between them. The DNA of the CDR3 is TGTGCCAGCACCCCCGCGGGGATTGGGAATTCACCCCTCCACTTT. Its translation is CASTPAGIGNSPLHF.

This clone was recorded only once. CDR3 sequence (DNA): TGTGCCAGCAGCCCGGGGGGGTTTACTGAAGCTTTCTTT. It specifies CASSPGGFTEAFF. The genes are TRBV12-3 or TRBV12-4 and TRBJ1-1; a possible D gene is TRBD1 (5 bases). The ends were cut back, 6 bases at V and 5 bases at J, with 13 bases in the middle. The CDR3 has 13 amino acids.

The V call is TRBV29-1, the J call TRBJ2-7; possibly TRBD1 for D (5 bases). The CDR3 is made up of 13 amino acids. Trimming shortened V by 4 bases and J by 0 bases, and 10 bases separated the two germline ends. Germline V lookup: CDR1 SQVTM, CDR2 ANQGSEA. This chain's CDR3 is CSVVRVNSYEQYF. CDR3 DNA sequence: TGCAGCGTTGTCAGGGTAAACTCCTACGAGCAGTACTTC.

The rearrangement links TRBV30 to TRBJ2-7; D is uncertain. The V end was cut by 3 bases, the J end by 3 bases, with 18 bases between. Germline V lookup: CDR1 GTSNPN, CDR2 SVGIG (reference sequence). The CDR3 covers 15 residues. CDR3 loop: CAWSPSLGIYYEQYF. CDR3 DNA: TGTGCCTGGAGCCCTAGTCTAGGAATTTACTACGAGCAGTACTTC.

J is TRBJ2-1 and V is TRBV1; the table's TRBD2 call for D was not verified on the DNA. TRBV1 is a pseudogene. The CDR3 extends over 19 amino acids. CDR3 protein: CTSSQDQEAGGSSYNEQFF. The CDR3 coding sequence is TGCACCAGCAGCCAAGATCAGGAAGCGGGGGGCAGCTCCTACAATGAGCAGTTCTTC.

This clone came up once. V gene TRBV9 combines with J gene TRBJ1-6, with D perhaps TRBD1 (6 bases). Germline CDR1 and CDR2: SGDLS and YYNGEE. Trimming stripped 1 base from V and 7 bases from J, with 9 bases between. This CDR3 comprises 14 residues. The CDR3 bases are TGTGCCAGCAGCGTACGGCAGGGGAATTCACCCCTCCACTTT. This sequence encodes CASSVRQGNSPLHF.

The gene calls are TRBV10-3 and TRBJ1-2; 7 bases are shared with TRBD1. The CDR3 is made up of 12 amino acids. With V trimmed by 9 bases and J by 6 bases, 7 bases remained unmatched. Germline CDR1 ENHRY, CDR2 SYGVKD. CDR3 bases: TGTGCCATTAAAACAGGGGAGAATGGCTACACCTTC. Translated, it gives CAIKTGENGYTF.

V and J are TRBV19 and TRBJ1-1; possibly TRBD1 for D (6 bases). Looked up from germline, CDR1 is LNHDA and CDR2 is SQIVND (reference sequence). The CDR3 loop spans 16 amino acids. The V end lost 5 bases, the J end lost 1 base, and 17 bases lay between the germline ends. CDR3 sequence (DNA): TGTGCCAGTAGTGGCTCCGGACGGGGACAGAACACTGAAGCTTTCTTT. Residues: CASSGSGRGQNTEAFF.

This sequence joins TRBV6-5 and TRBJ1-1; 7 nucleotides agree with TRBD1. Trimming cost V 5 bases and J 5 bases; bases outside gene matches: 11. In germline, CDR1 is MNHEY, CDR2 SVGAGI. The CDR3 has 15 amino acids. As DNA, the CDR3 is TGTGCCAGCAGTATCAGAAGGGGGCGCTGGACTGAAGCTTTCTTT. This encodes CASSIRRGRWTEAFF.

The rearrangement uses TRBV6-2 or TRBV6-3 and TRBJ1-6, with TRBD1 matching 11 bases. This CDR3 is built from 14 residues. Trimming cost V 5 bases and J 14 bases; bases outside gene matches: 8. Germline CDR1 is MNHEY and CDR2 is SVGEGT. CDR3 amino acids: CASSIGTGGSSLHF. The CDR3 bases are TGTGCCAGCAGTATCGGGACAGGGGGGAGCTCCCTCCACTTT.

This clone was seen once. The gene calls are TRBV19 and TRBJ1-2, with D possibly matching TRBD1 (5 bases). V was trimmed by 3 bases and J by 7 bases, leaving 15 bases between them. The germline V gene has CDR1 LNHDA and CDR2 SQIVND (reference sequence). The CDR3 totals 14 residues. The CDR3 nucleotides read TGTGCCAGTAGTATGCACCAAGGGGAGGTTGGCTACACCTTC. This translates into CASSMHQGEVGYTF. Looking up the rest from reference TRBV19 and TRBJ1-2 gives the full variable domain: DGGITQSPKYLFRKEGQNVTLSCEQNLNHDAMYWYRQDPGQGLRLIYYSQIVNDFQKGDIAEGYSVSREKKESFPLTVTSAQKNPTAFYLCASSMHQGEVGYTFGSGTRLTVV.

This chain joins TRBV6-4 and TRBJ2-1; D not certain. This CDR3 contains 16 residues. V dropped 2 bases and J dropped 0 bases, with 11 bases sitting between them. The germline V gene has CDR1 MRHNA and CDR2 SNTAGT. The DNA of the CDR3 is TGTGCCAGCAGTGACGGGCAGGATCCCTCCTACAATGAGCAGTTCTTC. It encodes CASSDGQDPSYNEQFF.

The genes are TRBV4-1 and TRBJ1-1; 9 bases agree with TRBD1. This CDR3 is built from 18 residues. The germline V gene has CDR1 MGHRA and CDR2 YSYEKL. Trimming removed 3 bases from V and 6 bases from J; junction bases left unmatched: 17. DNA for the CDR3: TGCGCCAGCAGCCAGGTTACAGGGGGCAAGGGGGAGAGCGCTGAAGCTTTCTTT. Its protein is CASSQVTGGKGESAEAFF.

The genes are TRBV5-1 and TRBJ1-5; D call uncertain. Looked up from germline, CDR1 is SGHRS and CDR2 is YFSETQ. V was trimmed by 9 bases and J by 12 bases, leaving 10 bases between them. The CDR3 runs 9 residues. The chain's CDR3 is CATRRYQHF. CDR3 DNA sequence: TGCGCCACCAGGAGGTACCAGCATTTT.

The chain joins TRBV28 to TRBJ1-2; possible D gene TRBD1, 5 bases. V was clipped by 8 bases and J by 5 bases, with 21 bases between them. Germline-derived CDR1 and CDR2 are MDHEN and SYDVKM. CDR3 length: 15 residues. CDR3 nucleotide sequence: TGTGCCAGCGGCTCTGGAATCGGGGGAGGGTATGGCTACACCTTC. Amino acid sequence: CASGSGIGGGYGYTF.

The chain couples TRBV11-2 to TRBJ2-5, with 8 bases identical to TRBD2. J lost 5 bases, V lost 4 bases, and 6 bases had no gene match. Germline V gene sequence: CDR1 SGHAT, CDR2 FQNNGV. The CDR3 is 14 residues long. The CDR3 DNA reads as TGTGCCAGCAGCTCGCGAGCGGGGGCGGAGACCCAGTACTTC. Amino acid sequence: CASSSRAGAETQYF.

V is TRBV10-3 and J is TRBJ2-1; 8 bases fit TRBD2. CDR1 is ENHRY and CDR2 is SYGVKD in the germline V gene. Trimming took 2 bases from V and 7 from J; bases not matched to a gene: 7. This CDR3 has 15 residues. CDR3 nucleotide sequence: TGTGCCATCAGTGAGCCGGGGGGGCCGGGAAATGAGCAGTTCTTC. As protein: CAISEPGGPGNEQFF.

This chain connects TRBV5-6 to TRBJ1-2; the match to TRBD1 covers 8 bases. The CDR3 runs to 15 residues. Germline CDR1 SGHDT, CDR2 YYEEEE. V shed 4 bases and J 4 bases; nucleotides not matched to a gene: 9. As DNA, the CDR3 is TGTGCCAGCAGCCCAACGGTGGACAGGGCCTATGGCTACACCTTC. It codes for CASSPTVDRAYGYTF.

V is TRBV5-1 and J is TRBJ1-1; tentative D call: TRBD1 (5 bases). This CDR3 contains 14 residues. Germline V gives CDR1 SGHRS, CDR2 YFSETQ. The V end lost 4 bases, the J end lost 1 base, and 11 bases lay between the germline ends. The CDR3 DNA sequence: TGCGCCAGCAGCAATGGACAAGAGAACACTGAAGCTTTCTTT. Protein sequence: CASSNGQENTEAFF.